The sample holds many counts of the clone carrying this T cell receptor beta chain. Using unique molecular identifiers, the investigators prepared the TCRbeta library. TCRdb ran MiXCR on the PCR reads and lists one entry per CDR3 protein. This table holds 250,000 to 300,000 distinct CDR3 sequences, around a tenth found once. The entry originates in a study of T-cell reconstitution after alpha-beta-depleted transplantation in children. Germline V gene sequence: CDR1 SGHVS, CDR2 FQNEAQ. The CDR3 extends over 12 amino acids. V shed 5 bases and J shed 8 bases, with 9 bases lying between them. The sample in question was PBMCs, obtained before TCRalphabeta/CD19-depleted stem cell transplant. This receptor was taken from a boy younger than two with acute myeloid leukemia, due to receive a stem cell transplant. The chain couples TRBV7-8 to TRBJ2-2; D is unclear. This chain's CDR3 is CASSVTKGELFF. CDR3 nucleotide sequence: TGTGCCAGCAGCGTAACAAAAGGGGAGCTGTTTTTT.